One sample yielded the 8 T cell receptor beta chains listed below, sequenced in a study of a mutant IDH1 vaccine in newly diagnosed glioma. Sequencing used immunoSEQ multiplex PCR; TCRdb keeps in-frame clones, though not all of them. This sample carries tens of thousands of clones, around 79% of them seen once, and the ten largest clones take roughly 19%. Time point given: baseline, week 1 (first vaccination visit). Described treatment: pre-vaccination baseline after standard-of-care therapy. The sequencing here drew on PBMCs, taken from a glioma patient treated with radiotherapy, temozolomide or both. The receptors stem from a man aged 30 to 45 with glioma.

The rearrangement links TRBV19 to TRBJ1-5; D is uncertain. The length of the CDR3 is 15 residues. Germline CDR1 LNHDA, CDR2 SQIVND (reference sequence). Deletions cut 3 bases from V and 2 bases from J, with 11 bases between. The CDR3 region is CASSIPLGGNQPQHF. CDR3 nucleotides: TGTGCCAGTAGTATCCCCCTGGGAGGCAATCAGCCCCAGCATTTT.

The V gene is TRBV5-4, the J gene TRBJ1-1, with D tentatively TRBD1 (6 bases). The CDR3 consists of 18 residues. V dropped 4 bases and J dropped 0 bases, with 22 bases sitting between them. Per germline, CDR1 SGHNT and CDR2 YYREEE (reference sequence). The CDR3, as DNA: TGTGCCAGCAGCCCCAGCCCCAGGGGAGGTACGATGAACACTGAAGCTTTCTTT. Its translation is CASSPSPRGGTMNTEAFF.

This clone occurred once. This chain links TRBV23-1 with TRBJ1-4, with 9 bases identical to TRBD1. TRBV23-1 qualifies as an ORF whose function is uncertain. CDR3 size: 14 residues. V lost 2 bases and J lost 6; bases outside the gene matches: 1. CDR3 DNA: TGCGCCAGCAGTCAAGGGACAGGGCATGAAAAACTGTTTTTT. Translated: CASSQGTGHEKLFF.

The chain carries TRBV6-5 and TRBJ1-3, with D hard to call. The germline CDR1 and CDR2 sequences are MNHEY and SVGAGI. The CDR3 runs to 15 residues. Trimming stripped 5 bases from V and 2 bases from J, with 13 bases between. The CDR3 here is CASSALGDPGNTIYF. The CDR3 nucleotides are TGTGCCAGCAGTGCCCTCGGTGACCCTGGAAACACCATATATTTT.

The rearrangement uses TRBV5-1 and TRBJ2-7; 9 bases fit TRBD2. CDR3 length: 12 amino acids. Trimming took 2 bases from V and 6 from J; bases not matched to a gene: 0. Germline V lookup: CDR1 SGHRS, CDR2 YFSETQ. This CDR3 reads CASSLLAGEQYF. CDR3 DNA sequence: TGCGCCAGCAGCTTACTAGCGGGCGAGCAGTACTTC.

The chain recombines TRBV29-1 with TRBJ2-1; TRBD2 is a possible D gene (6 bases). The CDR3 is 15 residues long. Trimming shortened V by 4 bases and J by 2 bases, and 15 bases separated the two germline ends. From germline, CDR1 is SQVTM and CDR2 ANQGSEA. The CDR3 DNA reads as TGCAGCGTTGGGCCTAGGAGGGGAGCCTACAATGAGCAGTTCTTC. This codes for CSVGPRRGAYNEQFF.

This clone is medium-sized (0.01 to 0.1%). The rearrangement joins TRBV19 to TRBJ2-7; perhaps TRBD2 as D (5 bases). The ends were cut back, 6 bases at V and 1 base at J, with 16 bases in the middle. CDR1 and CDR2 from the germline V gene are LNHDA and SQIVND (reference sequence). CDR3 length: 15 residues. CDR3 loop: CASSIRSTGSYEQYF. The CDR3 coding sequence is TGTGCCAGTAGCATTAGGAGTACGGGATCCTACGAGCAGTACTTC.

This clone has more than one count but fewer than ten. V is TRBV5-4 and J is TRBJ1-4; 9 bases match TRBD1. Germline loops: CDR1 SGHNT, CDR2 YYREEE (reference sequence). The CDR3 contains 15 residues. After removal of 4 bases from V and 8 bases from J, the junction contained 9 bases not matched to a gene. CDR3 in DNA: TGTGCCAGCAGCATCCGGGACAGGGAAGACGAAAAACTGTTTTTT. Protein product: CASSIRDREDEKLFF.